The clone carrying this TCR beta chain was observed a few times. Its antigen is not known. These data are taken from a study of T-cell reconstitution after alpha-beta-depleted transplantation in children. Broader study findings: Among T cells one year after transplant, newly produced cells accounted for most counts and diversity. Some patients' high day-60 TCRbeta diversity was traced to surviving recipient T cells and thymic progenitors. Several hundred graft clones that had expanded were reportedly the source of alpha-beta T cells about two months after transplant.

Library preparation (for TCRbeta) was performed with unique molecular identifiers. TCRdb itself ran the PCR reads through MiXCR, one entry per CDR3 protein. The table includes some 120,000 distinct CDR3 sequences, approximately 8.7% detected once. The V and J ends lost 5 bases and 3 bases, in that order; junction bases with no gene match: 3. The CDR3 has 13 amino acids. Germline V gives CDR1 ENHRY, CDR2 SYGVKD. This chain connects TRBV10-3 to TRBJ1-1, with 7 bases lining up with TRBD1. The receptor was isolated from a girl under two years old who had a stem cell transplant for combined immunodeficiency, so the T cells may come from the graft donor. The specimen was PBMCs, mostly from graft donor cells, collected 180 days after TCRalphabeta/CD19-depleted stem cell transplant. The CDR3 DNA follows: TGTGCCATCAGTCCCGACAGGGACACTGAAGCTTTCTTT. This translates into CAISPDRDTEAFF.